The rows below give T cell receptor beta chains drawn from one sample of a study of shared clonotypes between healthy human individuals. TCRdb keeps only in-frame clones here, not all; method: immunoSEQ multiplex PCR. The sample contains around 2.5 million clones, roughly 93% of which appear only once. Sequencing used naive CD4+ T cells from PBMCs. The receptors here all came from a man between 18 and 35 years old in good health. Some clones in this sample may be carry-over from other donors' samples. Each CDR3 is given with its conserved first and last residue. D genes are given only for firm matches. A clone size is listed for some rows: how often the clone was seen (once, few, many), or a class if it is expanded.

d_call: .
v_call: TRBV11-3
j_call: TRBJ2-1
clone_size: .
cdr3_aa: CASSWGRYNEQFF
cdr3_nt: TGTGCCAGCAGCTGGGGACGGTACAATGAGCAGTTCTTC

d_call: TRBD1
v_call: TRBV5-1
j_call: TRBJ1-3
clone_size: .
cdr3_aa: CASSAGTGGNTIYF
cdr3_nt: TGCGCCAGCAGCGCCGGGACAGGGGGAAACACCATATATTTT

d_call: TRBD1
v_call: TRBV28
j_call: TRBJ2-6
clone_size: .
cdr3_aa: CAGQGSTGANVLTF
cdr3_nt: TGTGCCGGACAGGGGTCTACTGGGGCCAACGTCCTGACTTTC

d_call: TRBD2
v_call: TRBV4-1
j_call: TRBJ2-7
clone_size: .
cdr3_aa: CASSQTTSGISYEQYF
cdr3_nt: TGCGCCAGCAGCCAGACAACTAGCGGGATTTCCTACGAGCAGTACTTC

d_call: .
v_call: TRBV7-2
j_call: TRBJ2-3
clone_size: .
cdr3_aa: CASSLGVALRDTQYF
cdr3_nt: TGTGCCAGCAGCTTGGGGGTAGCGTTAAGGGATACGCAGTATTTT

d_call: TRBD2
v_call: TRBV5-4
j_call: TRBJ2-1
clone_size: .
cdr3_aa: CASSLGLAGGIYNEQFF
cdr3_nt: TGTGCCAGCAGCTTGGGCTTAGCGGGAGGGATATACAATGAGCAGTTCTTC

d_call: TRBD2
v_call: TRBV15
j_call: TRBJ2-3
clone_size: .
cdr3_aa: CATGTSGRHTQYF
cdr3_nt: TGTGCCACCGGGACTAGCGGGAGGCATACGCAGTATTTT

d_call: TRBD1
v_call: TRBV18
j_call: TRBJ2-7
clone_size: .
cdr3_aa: CASSQGQALTYEQYF
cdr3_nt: TGTGCCAGCTCACAAGGACAGGCCCTGACCTACGAGCAGTACTTC

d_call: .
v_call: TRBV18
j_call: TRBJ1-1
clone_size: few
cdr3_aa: CASSPPLGNTEAFF
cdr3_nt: TGTGCCAGCTCACCACCCTTGGGCAACACTGAAGCTTTCTTT

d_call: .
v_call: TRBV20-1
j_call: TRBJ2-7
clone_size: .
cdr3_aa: CSAEADSEQYF
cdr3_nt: TGCAGTGCGGAAGCAGACTCCGAGCAGTACTTC